The present TCR beta chain was sequenced within a study of CD8+CD57+ T cells in acquired aplastic anemia. Whole-study context: Isolated CD4+ and CD8+ cells, once sorted, yielded DNA averaging roughly 3.4 ug. Healthy donors had, on average, around 9.9 million reads for their CD4+ cells. Study findings and constraints: Researchers report that fewer than 35 CD8+ CDR3 sequences appeared in both patients and controls. Simpson's diversity of CD8+ cells was not significantly different in patients compared with controls.

Using genomic DNA as the template, TCR beta VDJ and CDR3 profiling was carried out. TCRdb reanalysed the reads using MiXCR and keeps one entry per CDR3 protein. The data hold about 400,000 distinct CDR3 sequences, with just under 70% observed a single time. The CDR3 runs to 15 residues. The germline V gene encodes CDR1 LNHNV and CDR2 YYDKDF (reference sequence). Between the trimmed V and J ends, which lost 9 bases and 3 bases, there was a span of 18 bases. Comments on this clonotype: The antigen is undetermined.

Sequenced: sorted CD4+, CD8+, or CD8+CD57+ T cells (not recorded which) from PBMCs. The chain carries TRBV15 and TRBJ1-5; D ambiguous. The clonotype originates from a human donor in good health, serving as a control. The CDR3 spells CATSTIQAHNQPQHF. As DNA, the CDR3 is TGTGCCACTAGTACAATCCAAGCGCACAATCAGCCCCAGCATTTT.